This TCR beta chain originates from a study of blood T cell repertoires in COVID-19. Generated by immunoSEQ multiplex PCR, the TCRdb table keeps only in-frame clones and is missing some. The sample records 250,000 to 300,000 clones, around 80% being singletons. The CDR3 extends over 16 amino acids. Germline V gene data show CDR1 as SGHTA and CDR2 as FQGTGA. The germline V and J ends were trimmed by 5 bases and 5 bases, with 18 bases remaining between them. The source is a middle-aged man who had been exposed to COVID-19. The chain uses TRBV7-3 and TRBJ2-2; tentative D call: TRBD2 (5 bases). Sequencing was carried out using PBMCs or T cells enriched from blood (not recorded which). The CDR3 DNA reads TGTGCCAGCAGCCCCCCACTAGGTCGGGGTACCGGGGAGCTGTTTTTT. The encoded protein is CASSPPLGRGTGELFF.